This is a list of T cell receptor beta chains from one sample in a study of blood T cells in healthy people across ages. Each CDR3 protein gets one entry after TCRdb re-called the 5' RACE reads with MiXCR. The sample carries about 1.8 million distinct CDR3 sequences, just under 50% recorded once. The sample was blood. The origin of the receptors is a woman aged 40 to 49 in good health. Each CDR3 is given with its conserved first and last residue. D genes are given only for firm matches. Some rows mark clone size as missing; the rest say once, few, many or name a class of expanded clone.

v_gene	j_gene	abundance	d_gene	CDR3nt	CDR3aa
TRBV6-5	TRBJ2-1	.	.	TGTGCCAGCAGGAGTACAGCGGGTCGGCAGTTCTTC	CASRSTAGRQFF
TRBV24-1	TRBJ2-5	few	TRBD1	TGTGCCACCAGTGACACACGGACAGGGGGCAAGGAGACCCAGTACTTC	CATSDTRTGGKETQYF
TRBV4-2	TRBJ2-2	few	.	TGTGCCAGCAGCCAAACCCGGGAGCTGTTTTTT	CASSQTRELFF
TRBV7-2	TRBJ2-5	few	.	TGTGCCAGCAGCTTAGTTGGTTTGGACGGGCCCACCGGAGAGCAGTACTTC	CASSLVGLDGPTGEQYF
TRBV7-2	TRBJ2-1	.	.	TGTGCCAGCAGCTCGTCGGGGAGCCACTCCTACAATGAGCAGTTCTTC	CASSSSGSHSYNEQFF
TRBV7-9	TRBJ1-4	.	.	TGTGCCAGCAGCTTTGTGGGTTTAGGCGCAACTAATGAAAAACTGTTTTTT	CASSFVGLGATNEKLFF
TRBV28	TRBJ1-2	.	.	TGTGCCAGCAGTTCCGGGGGCCACTATGGCTACACCTTC	CASSSGGHYGYTF
TRBV28	TRBJ2-5	few	TRBD2	TGTGCCAGCAGTTTCCCTGGGACCCCGGGACTAGCGGCCCAAGAGACCCAGTACTTC	CASSFPGTPGLAAQETQYF
TRBV4-3	TRBJ2-1	.	.	TGCGCCAGCAGCCAAGAAGGGCTAGCCTTCAATGAGCAGTTCTTC	CASSQEGLAFNEQFF
TRBV4-2	TRBJ2-3	many	.	TGTGCCAGCAGCCAACAGGCTTCGACTAGGATGGTAGATACGCAGTATTTT	CASSQQASTRMVDTQYF
TRBV6-5	TRBJ2-3	.	.	TGTGCCAGCAGTTACTCGATCCTAAGTGGGGCGTCGGAAACAGATACGCAGTATTTT	CASSYSILSGASETDTQYF
TRBV20-1	TRBJ2-1	.	.	TGCAGTGCTAGAGGGTCCCCCGGCAATGAGCAGTTCTTC	CSARGSPGNEQFF
TRBV20-1	TRBJ2-1	few	TRBD1	TGCAGTGCTAGAGTCACCGGGACAGCATCCTACAATGAGCAGTTCTTC	CSARVTGTASYNEQFF
TRBV6-6	TRBJ1-2	.	TRBD1	TGTGCCAGCAGTTACTCGGAGGGGGCTAGTGGCTACACCTTC	CASSYSEGASGYTF
TRBV11-1	TRBJ2-1	few	.	TGTGCCAGCAGCACAAGACAGTTACCCAACGATGAGCAGTTCTTC	CASSTRQLPNDEQFF
TRBV3-1	TRBJ1-6	few	.	TGTGCCAGCGGATCTTGGGGAACGGTAGGATCCTATAATTCACCCCTCCACTTT	CASGSWGTVGSYNSPLHF
TRBV4-3	TRBJ2-2	.	TRBD1	TGCGCCAGCAGCCGAGGGACAGGAACCACCGGGGAGCTGTTTTTT	CASSRGTGTTGELFF
TRBV29-1	TRBJ1-5	.	.	TGCAGCGTTGCGGAGGGAGGTGGTCAGCCCCAGCATTTT	CSVAEGGGQPQHF
TRBV3-1	TRBJ2-5	.	.	TGTGCCAGCAGCCGAAAGCGAGAGACCCAGTACTTC	CASSRKRETQYF
TRBV2	TRBJ2-5	.	.	TGTGCCAGCAGTGACAGGGCGTACCGGGAGACCCAGTACTTC	CASSDRAYRETQYF
TRBV28	TRBJ1-2	once	TRBD1	TGTGCCAGCAGTTTATCGGCAGGGGGAAATCCCTATGGCTACACCTTC	CASSLSAGGNPYGYTF
TRBV28	TRBJ2-1	.	.	TGTGCCAGCAGTGACACAGGTCGCCATGAGCAGTTCTTC	CASSDTGRHEQFF
TRBV27	TRBJ2-3	few	.	TGTGCCAGCAGTCACTTAGCGGATACGCAGTATTTT	CASSHLADTQYF
TRBV7-2	TRBJ2-4	few	TRBD1	TGTGCCAGCAGCGTAGACCGTCCCAGGGGGAAAAACATTCAGTACTTC	CASSVDRPRGKNIQYF
TRBV7-2	TRBJ2-5	.	TRBD2	TGTGCCAGCAGCTTAGCGCCAGCGGGGTATGGGGAGACCCAGTACTTC	CASSLAPAGYGETQYF